This TCR beta chain was retrieved from a study of vaccination effects on CD4 cells after COVID-19. Germline-derived CDR1 and CDR2 are SGHTA and FQGNSA. CDR3 size: 16 residues. Trimming shortened V by 5 bases and J by 1 base, and 14 bases separated the two germline ends. ViraFEST used viral peptide pools to expand antigen-specific CD4+ T cells before sequencing. Culturing for approximately 10 days preceded CD4+ T cell isolation. Each person got two doses of an mRNA SARS-CoV-2 vaccine, BNT162b2 or mRNA-1273. Nobody among the vaccine recipients had prior SARS-CoV-2 infection (nucleocapsid antibodies were negative). Clones were sequenced by immunoSEQ multiplex PCR, and TCRdb holds only the in-frame ones, with some missing. The table lists around 60,000 clones, around 73% of them singletons. About this clone: Its target is unknown.

The TCR sequence derives from a human donor who received a COVID-19 vaccine. This sample comprised CD4+ T cells from PBMCs cultured with HCoV-229E spike peptides, obtained after COVID-19 vaccination. The V gene is TRBV7-2, the J gene TRBJ1-4, with D maybe TRBD1 (6 bases). CDR3 loop: CASSTQQGQTNEKLFF. The CDR3 DNA sequence: TGTGCCAGCAGCACTCAACAGGGCCAAACTAATGAAAAACTGTTTTTT.